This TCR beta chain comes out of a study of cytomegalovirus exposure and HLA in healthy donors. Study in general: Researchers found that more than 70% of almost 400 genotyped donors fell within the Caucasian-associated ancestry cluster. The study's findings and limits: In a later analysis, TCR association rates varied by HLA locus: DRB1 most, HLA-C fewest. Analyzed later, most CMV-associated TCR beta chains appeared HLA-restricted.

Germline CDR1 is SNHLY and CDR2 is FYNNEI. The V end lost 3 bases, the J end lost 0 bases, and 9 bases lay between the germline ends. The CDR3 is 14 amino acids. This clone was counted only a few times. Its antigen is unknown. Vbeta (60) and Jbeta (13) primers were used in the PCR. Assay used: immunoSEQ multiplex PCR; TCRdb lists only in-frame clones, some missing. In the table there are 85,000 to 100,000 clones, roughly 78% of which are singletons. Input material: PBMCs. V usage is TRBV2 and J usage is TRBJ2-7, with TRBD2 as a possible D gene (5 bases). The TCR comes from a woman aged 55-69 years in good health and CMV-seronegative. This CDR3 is CASSEGDVSYEQYF. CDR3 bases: TGTGCCAGCAGTGAGGGAGACGTCTCCTACGAGCAGTACTTC.